These T cell receptor beta chains were read from a single sample in a study of blood T cell repertoires in COVID-19. Some clones are missing from TCRdb's copy, which holds only in-frame ones; the method was immunoSEQ multiplex PCR. Here the sample spans some 110,000 clones, approximately 80% being singletons. Sequencing was done on a sample of peripheral blood. These TCRs come from a woman aged 65 to 85 with acute or convalescent COVID-19. Both conserved end residues are part of each CDR3. Fields, in order: CDR3 length, D gene, V gene, J gene, CDR3 DNA, CDR3 protein. A D gene is named only where the DNA matches it firmly.

12	TRBD1	TRBV29-1	TRBJ1-2	TGCAGCGGGGGGGACAGAAACTATGGCTACACCTTC	CSGGDRNYGYTF
14	.	TRBV19	TRBJ1-1	TGTGCCAGTAGGTTGCAGGGCATGGTCACTGAAGCTTTCTTT	CASRLQGMVTEAFF
14	.	TRBV29-1	TRBJ1-1	TGCAGCGTTGTATTCGCCCAGGAGAACACTGAAGCTTTCTTT	CSVVFAQENTEAFF
15	TRBD1	TRBV30	TRBJ2-4	TGTGCCTGGAGTGAACCGGGACAGGGTATGAACATTCAGTACTTC	CAWSEPGQGMNIQYF
18	TRBD2	TRBV7-6	TRBJ2-5	TGTGCCAGCAGCCTTAGGACTAGCGGGGGGACCTGGGGCGAGACCCAGTACTTC	CASSLRTSGGTWGETQYF
11	TRBD2	TRBV29-1	TRBJ2-7	TGCAGCGCCGAGCGGGGGTACGAGCAGTACTTC	CSAERGYEQYF
12	.	TRBV18	TRBJ1-2	TGTGCCAGCTCGGAAGGAGGGGATGGCTACACCTTC	CASSEGGDGYTF
15	.	TRBV3-1/TRBV3-2	TRBJ1-6	TGTGCCAGCAGCCAAGGGCGACAGATTTGGACACCCCTCCACTTT	CASSQGRQIWTPLHF
13	.	TRBV5-4	TRBJ2-7	TGTGCCAGCAGCCTACCCCCCCTTTACGAGCAGTACTTC	CASSLPPLYEQYF
14	.	TRBV5-5	TRBJ2-3	TGTGCCAGCAGCCGGAGGGCAGGCACAGATACGCAGTATTTT	CASSRRAGTDTQYF
13	.	TRBV12-3/TRBV12-4	TRBJ2-7	.	CASSFGEGREQYF
14	.	TRBV3-1/TRBV3-2	TRBJ2-2	TGTGCCTCCAGAGGGGAGGACATTACCGGGGAGCTGTTTTTT	CASRGEDITGELFF
16	TRBD2	TRBV2	TRBJ2-3	TGTGCCAGCAGTGCGGGAGGGTCCGCTAGCACAGATACGCAGTATTTT	CASSAGGSASTDTQYF
15	TRBD1	TRBV19	TRBJ1-2	TGTGCCAGTAGTATTTCGGTCAGGGGGGATAATGGCTACACCTTC	CASSISVRGDNGYTF
14	.	TRBV19	TRBJ1-4	TGTGCCAGTAGTATAAGACGGGAGGGTGAAAAACTGTTTTTT	CASSIRREGEKLFF
16	.	TRBV28	TRBJ2-6	TGTGCCAGCTCCTCAGGGCAGAACTCTGGGGCCAACGTCCTGACTTTC	CASSSGQNSGANVLTF
14	TRBD1	TRBV6-5	TRBJ1-2	TGTGCCAGCAGTTACTCTCGACAGGGGTATGGCTACACCTTC	CASSYSRQGYGYTF
12	.	TRBV28	TRBJ1-5	TGTGCCAGCGCCCGGGGCAATCAGCCCCAGCATTTT	CASARGNQPQHF
15	.	TRBV28	TRBJ1-1	TGTGCCAGCAGTCCTCCGGGACACTGGCAAACTGAAGCTTTCTTT	CASSPPGHWQTEAFF